A single sample gave rise to the 20 T cell receptor beta chains below, sequenced in a study of blood T cell repertoires in COVID-19. Profiled with immunoSEQ multiplex PCR; TCRdb holds only in-frame clones, not every one. Of approximately 100,000 clones in the sample, approximately 87% were seen once. Sample: peripheral blood. These receptors originate from a human donor in a cohort sampled during active or convalescent COVID-19.

CDR3 nucleotides: TGTGCCAGCAGCTTAGTAGCAGATACGCAGTATTTT. Translation gives CASSLVADTQYF. V is TRBV7-2 and J is TRBJ2-3, with unresolved D. This CDR3 spans 12 amino acids. The V gene's germline CDR1 is SGHTA and CDR2 FQGNSA. Trimming left V 1 base short and J 4 bases short, with 3 bases between.

The J gene is TRBJ2-1, the V gene TRBV18, with TRBD2 matching over 13 bases. CDR1 and CDR2 from the germline V gene are KGHSH and LQKENI. The V and J ends lost 4 bases and 3 bases, in that order; junction bases with no gene match: 3. The CDR3 sequence is 16 residues long. The CDR3 nucleotides read TGTGCCAGCTCACGGACTAGCGGGGGAGTCTACAATGAGCAGTTCTTC. Translation: CASSRTSGGVYNEQFF. Based on the CDR3 plus reference TRBV18 and TRBJ2-1, the full variable domain is NAGVMQNPRHLVRRRGQEARLRCSPMKGHSHVYWYRQLPEEGLKFMVYLQKENIIDESGMPKERFSAEFPKEGPSILRIQQVVRGDSAAYFCASSRTSGGVYNEQFFGPGTRLTVL.

V usage is TRBV5-1 and J usage is TRBJ1-5; D might be TRBD1 (6 bases). Trimming stripped 2 bases from V and 4 bases from J, with 16 bases between. This CDR3 region has 16 residues. The germline V gene encodes CDR1 SGHRS and CDR2 YFSETQ. The CDR3 bases are TGCGCCAGCAGCTTAAACCCCAGGGGTATGAATCAGCCCCAGCATTTT. Its protein product is CASSLNPRGMNQPQHF.

The chain is built from TRBV6-6 and TRBJ2-2, with 14 bases matching TRBD2. With V trimmed by 8 bases and J by 6 bases, 5 bases remained unmatched. Germline assignment: CDR1 MNHNY and CDR2 SVGAGI (reference sequence). The CDR3 covers 15 residues. DNA of the CDR3: TGTGCCAGCCGGACTAGCGGGGGGCCAGCCGGGGAGCTGTTTTTT. Encoded protein: CASRTSGGPAGELFF.

The V call is TRBV24-1, the J call TRBJ2-3; 11 positions match TRBD2. V was clipped by 5 bases and J by 8 bases; unmatched bases: 2. The CDR3 is 13 amino acids. In germline, CDR1 is KGHDR, CDR2 SFDVKD. The CDR3 here is CATSGLAGGTQYF. The DNA for the CDR3 is TGTGCCACCAGTGGTCTAGCGGGGGGTACGCAGTATTTT.

V is TRBV3-1 (or the pseudogene TRBV3-2) and J is TRBJ1-3; D call uncertain. The germline V gene encodes CDR1 LGHDT and CDR2 YNNKEL (reference sequence). Trimming took 2 bases from V and 0 from J, leaving 8 bases between them. The length of the CDR3 is 15 residues. The CDR3 nucleotides are TGTGCCAGCAGCCAAAGGACTTACTCTGGAAACACCATATATTTT. This encodes CASSQRTYSGNTIYF.

This clone appeared many times. V gene TRBV18 combines with J gene TRBJ2-3; tentative D call: TRBD2 (6 bases). The CDR3 length is 11 residues. With 6 bases removed from V and 6 bases from J, the gap between germline ends came to 7 bases. Germline V CDR1 and CDR2: KGHSH, LQKENI. The CDR3, as DNA: TGTGCCAGCTCCCGGGGGGATACGCAGTATTTT. Its protein product is CASSRGDTQYF.

The J gene is TRBJ2-5, the V gene TRBV7-2, with 8 bases aligning to TRBD2. V was clipped by 2 bases and J by 2 bases; unmatched bases: 4. The CDR3 spans 15 residues. Germline lookup yields CDR1 SGHTA and CDR2 FQGNSA. CDR3 in amino acids: CASSLWASGQETQYF. The CDR3 coding sequence is TGTGCCAGCAGCTTATGGGCTAGCGGGCAAGAGACCCAGTACTTC.

In this sample, this clone turned up once. V gene TRBV19 combines with J gene TRBJ2-3; a possible D gene is TRBD2 (7 bases). The germline V and J ends were trimmed by 5 bases and 3 bases, with 24 bases remaining between them. The CDR3 totals 18 residues. CDR1 is LNHDA, CDR2 SQIVND, per germline (reference sequence). The CDR3 is CASSALFGGGLGTDTQYF. The CDR3, as DNA: TGTGCCAGTAGTGCCCTCTTTGGGGGGGGCCTCGGGACAGATACGCAGTATTTT.

The chain combines TRBV6-5 with TRBJ1-2; weak D call: TRBD1 (6 bases). The germline gives CDR1 MNHEY, CDR2 SVGAGI. The CDR3 sequence is 12 residues long. V lost 6 bases and J lost 6, with 11 bases in between. In nucleotides, the CDR3 is TGTGCCAGCAGGCCTGGGGGCCATGGCTACACCTTC. Amino acids: CASRPGGHGYTF.

This clone came up once. The rearrangement uses TRBV5-1 and TRBJ2-2; TRBD2 aligns across 9 bases. After removal of 1 base from V and 3 bases from J, the junction contained 4 bases not matched to a gene. Germline CDR1 SGHRS, CDR2 YFSETQ. The CDR3 extends over 16 amino acids. The CDR3 sequence is CASSLWLAGYTGELFF. The DNA for the CDR3 is TGCGCCAGCAGCTTGTGGCTAGCGGGGTACACCGGGGAGCTGTTTTTT.

The chain carries TRBV6-5 and TRBJ1-2; TRBD1 aligns across 8 bases. Looked up from germline, CDR1 is MNHEY and CDR2 is SVGAGI. CDR3 length equals 13 residues. The V segment lost 5 bases and the J segment 6 bases; nucleotides outside the gene matches: 5. The CDR3 loop reads CASSRDRGNGYTF. CDR3 in DNA: TGTGCCAGCAGTCGTGACAGGGGTAATGGCTACACCTTC.

The chain carries TRBV19 and TRBJ2-5; the D gene is possibly TRBD2 (5 bases). Trimming took 7 bases from V and 2 from J, leaving 14 bases between them. Germline CDR1 LNHDA, CDR2 SQIVND (reference sequence). The CDR3 totals 14 residues. As DNA, the CDR3 is TGTGCCAGTAACCTGGGGTCGGGGCAAGAGACCCAGTACTTC. Translation gives CASNLGSGQETQYF.

The CDR3 sequence: CASSLAGIQLGNTIYF. As DNA, the CDR3 is TGCGCCAGCAGCTTGGCAGGTATACAACTTGGAAACACCATATATTTT. The chain is built from TRBV5-1 and TRBJ1-3; no clear D. V lost 0 bases to trimming and J lost 3 bases, with 13 bases between them. Germline loops: CDR1 SGHRS, CDR2 YFSETQ. The CDR3 runs to 16 residues.

The V and J genes are TRBV28 and TRBJ1-4; no reliable D call. The germline CDR1 and CDR2 sequences are MDHEN and SYDVKM. V lost 3 bases and J 0 bases, leaving 8 bases between the germline ends. The CDR3 is 15 residues long. As DNA, the CDR3 is TGTGCCAGCAGTTTTGGGAGGGCAACTAATGAAAAACTGTTTTTT. Amino acid sequence: CASSFGRATNEKLFF.

The rearrangement joins TRBV4-2 to TRBJ2-7, with a possible D match to TRBD1 (5 bases). CDR1 LGHNA and CDR2 YNFKEQ come from the germline V gene. There are 13 residues in the CDR3. Trimming took 6 bases from V and 0 from J, leaving 9 bases between them. The CDR3 sequence: CASSRRDSYEQYF. CDR3 nucleotide sequence: TGTGCCAGCAGTCGCAGGGACTCCTACGAGCAGTACTTC.

The chain is built from TRBV5-1 and TRBJ2-7, with TRBD2 matching over 9 bases. Germline V CDR1 and CDR2: SGHRS, YFSETQ. This CDR3 has 17 residues. The V and J ends lost 0 bases and 5 bases, in that order; junction bases with no gene match: 12. The CDR3: CASSLAFTRRGGDEQYF. In nucleotides, the CDR3 is TGCGCCAGCAGCTTGGCCTTTACACGGCGGGGGGGCGACGAGCAGTACTTC.

The rearrangement uses TRBV27 and TRBJ2-1; 11 bases are a match to TRBD2. The V and J ends lost 4 bases and 3 bases, in that order; junction bases with no gene match: 2. This CDR3 is 15 amino acids long. Germline V gene lookup returns CDR1 MNHEY and CDR2 SMNVEV (reference sequence). The CDR3 sequence is CASSYGLAGYNEQFF. CDR3 sequence (DNA): TGTGCCAGCAGTTATGGACTAGCGGGCTACAATGAGCAGTTCTTC.

This sequence joins TRBV9 and TRBJ2-2, with TRBD2 matching 12 bases. There are 18 residues in the CDR3. The trim removed 3 bases at V and 4 bases at J, leaving 10 bases unmatched. The germline V gene has CDR1 SGDLS and CDR2 YYNGEE. The DNA for the CDR3 is TGTGCCAGCAGCGCTTCCCTAGCGGGGGGGCCTGGCACCGGGGAGCTGTTTTTT. This gives the protein CASSASLAGGPGTGELFF.

The genes are TRBV19 and TRBJ2-2; D is possibly TRBD1 (5 bases). The V and J ends lost 2 bases and 0 bases respectively, with 7 bases between them. The CDR3 covers 15 residues. Germline V lookup: CDR1 LNHDA, CDR2 SQIVND (reference sequence). CDR3 sequence: CASSIQGANTGELFF. The CDR3 coding sequence is TGTGCCAGTAGTATACAGGGCGCGAACACCGGGGAGCTGTTTTTT.